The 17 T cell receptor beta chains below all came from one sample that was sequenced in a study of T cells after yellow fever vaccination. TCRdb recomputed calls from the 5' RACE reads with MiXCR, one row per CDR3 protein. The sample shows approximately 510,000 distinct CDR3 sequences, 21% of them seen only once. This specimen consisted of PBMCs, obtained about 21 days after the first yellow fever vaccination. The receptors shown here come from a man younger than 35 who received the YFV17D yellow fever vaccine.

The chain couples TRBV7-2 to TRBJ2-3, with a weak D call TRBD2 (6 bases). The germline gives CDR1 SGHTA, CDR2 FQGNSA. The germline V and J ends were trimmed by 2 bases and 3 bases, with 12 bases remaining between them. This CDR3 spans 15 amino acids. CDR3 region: CASSLTFLATDTQYF. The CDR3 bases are TGTGCCAGCAGCTTAACTTTTCTAGCGACAGATACGCAGTATTTT.

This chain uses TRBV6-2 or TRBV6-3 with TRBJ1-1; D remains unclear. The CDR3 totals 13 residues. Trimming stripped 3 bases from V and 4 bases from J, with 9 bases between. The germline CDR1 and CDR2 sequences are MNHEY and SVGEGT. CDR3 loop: CASSYTPGTEAFF. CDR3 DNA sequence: TGTGCCAGCAGTTATACCCCAGGCACTGAAGCTTTCTTT.

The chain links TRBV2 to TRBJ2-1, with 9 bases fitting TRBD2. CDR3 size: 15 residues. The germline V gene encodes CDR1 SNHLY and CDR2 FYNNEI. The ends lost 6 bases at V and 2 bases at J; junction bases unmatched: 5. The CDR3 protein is CASSRTSVTYNEQFF. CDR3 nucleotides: TGTGCCAGCAGCCGGACTAGCGTTACCTACAATGAGCAGTTCTTC. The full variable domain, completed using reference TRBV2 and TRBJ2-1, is EPEVTQTPSHQVTQMGQEVILRCVPISNHLYFYWYRQILGQKVEFLVSFYNNEISEKSEIFDDQFSVERPDGSNFTLKIRSTKLEDSAMYFCASSRTSVTYNEQFFGPGTRLTVL.

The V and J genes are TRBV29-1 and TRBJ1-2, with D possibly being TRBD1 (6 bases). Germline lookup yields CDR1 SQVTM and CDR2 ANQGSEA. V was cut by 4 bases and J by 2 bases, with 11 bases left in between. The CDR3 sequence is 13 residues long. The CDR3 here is CSVATGSNYGYTF. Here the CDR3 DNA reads TGCAGCGTTGCTACAGGGTCCAACTATGGCTACACCTTC.

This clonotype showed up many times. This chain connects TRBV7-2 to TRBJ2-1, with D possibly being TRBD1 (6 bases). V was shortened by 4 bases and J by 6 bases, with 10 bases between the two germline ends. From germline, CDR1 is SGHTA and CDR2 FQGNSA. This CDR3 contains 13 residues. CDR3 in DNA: TGTGCCAGCAGCTGGGACAACCCCAATGAGCAGTTCTTC. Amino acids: CASSWDNPNEQFF.

CDR3 sequence (DNA): TGCAGCCACGACAGCAACCAAGAGACCCAGTACTTC. Translated, it gives CSHDSNQETQYF. The chain couples TRBV29-1 to TRBJ2-5; tentative D call: TRBD1 (5 bases). Germline values: CDR1 SQVTM, CDR2 ANQGSEA. CDR3 length equals 12 residues. V lost 8 bases, J lost 0 bases, and 10 bases lay in between.

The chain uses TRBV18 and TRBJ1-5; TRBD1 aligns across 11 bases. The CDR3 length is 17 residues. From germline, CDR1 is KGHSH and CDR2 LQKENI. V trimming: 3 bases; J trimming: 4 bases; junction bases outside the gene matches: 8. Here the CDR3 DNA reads TGTGCCAGCTCACCCCGGACAGGGGGCAAGGGGAATCAGCCCCAGCATTTT. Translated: CASSPRTGGKGNQPQHF.

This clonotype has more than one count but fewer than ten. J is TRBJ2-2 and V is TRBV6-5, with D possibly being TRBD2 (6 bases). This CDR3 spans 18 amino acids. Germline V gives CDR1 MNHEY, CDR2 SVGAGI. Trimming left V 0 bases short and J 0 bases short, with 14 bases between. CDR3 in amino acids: CASSYSIVGTPNTGELFF. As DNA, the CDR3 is TGTGCCAGCAGTTACTCGATCGTAGGGACTCCGAACACCGGGGAGCTGTTTTTT.

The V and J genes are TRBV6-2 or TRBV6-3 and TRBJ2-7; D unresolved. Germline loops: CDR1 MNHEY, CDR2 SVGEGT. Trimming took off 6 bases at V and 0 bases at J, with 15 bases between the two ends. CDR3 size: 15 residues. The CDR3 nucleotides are TGTGCCAGCAGCCTTAGGTCATCCCGCTCCTACGAGCAGTACTTC. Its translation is CASSLRSSRSYEQYF.

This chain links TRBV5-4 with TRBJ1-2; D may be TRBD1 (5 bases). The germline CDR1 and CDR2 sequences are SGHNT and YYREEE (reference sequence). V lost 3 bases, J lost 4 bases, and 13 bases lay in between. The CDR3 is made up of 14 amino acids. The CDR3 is CASSSAGEIYGYTF. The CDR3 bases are TGTGCCAGCAGCTCCGCGGGGGAGATCTATGGCTACACCTTC.

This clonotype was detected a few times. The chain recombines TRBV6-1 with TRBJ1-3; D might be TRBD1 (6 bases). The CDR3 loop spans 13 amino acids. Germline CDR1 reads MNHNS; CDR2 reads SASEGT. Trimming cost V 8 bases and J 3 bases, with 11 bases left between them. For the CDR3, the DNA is TGTGCCAGCTCCAACAGGGTTGGAAACACCATATATTTT. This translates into CASSNRVGNTIYF.

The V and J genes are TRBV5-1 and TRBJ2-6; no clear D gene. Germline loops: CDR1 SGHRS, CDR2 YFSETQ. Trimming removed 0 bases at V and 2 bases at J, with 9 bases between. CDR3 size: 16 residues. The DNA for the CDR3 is TGCGCCAGCAGCTTGGGATTGGGTGCTGGGGCCAACGTCCTGACTTTC. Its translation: CASSLGLGAGANVLTF. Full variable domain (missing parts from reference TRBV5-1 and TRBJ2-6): KAGVTQTPRYLIKTRGQQVTLSCSPISGHRSVSWYQQTPGQGLQFLFEYFSETQRNKGNFPGRFSGRQFSNSRSEMNVSTLELGDSALYLCASSLGLGAGANVLTFGAGSRLTVL.

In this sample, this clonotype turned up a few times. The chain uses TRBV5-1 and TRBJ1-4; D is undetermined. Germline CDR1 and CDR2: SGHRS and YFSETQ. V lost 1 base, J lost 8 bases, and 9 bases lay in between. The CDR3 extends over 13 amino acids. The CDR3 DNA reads TGCGCCAGCAGCTTGCGTCAAACGGAAAAACTGTTTTTT. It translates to CASSLRQTEKLFF.

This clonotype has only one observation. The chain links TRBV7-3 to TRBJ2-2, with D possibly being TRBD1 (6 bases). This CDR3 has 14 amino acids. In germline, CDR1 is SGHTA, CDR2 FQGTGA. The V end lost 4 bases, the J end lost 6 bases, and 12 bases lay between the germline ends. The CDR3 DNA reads TGTGCCAGCAGCTCCCTACAGGGCGCCGGGGAGCTGTTTTTT. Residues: CASSSLQGAGELFF.

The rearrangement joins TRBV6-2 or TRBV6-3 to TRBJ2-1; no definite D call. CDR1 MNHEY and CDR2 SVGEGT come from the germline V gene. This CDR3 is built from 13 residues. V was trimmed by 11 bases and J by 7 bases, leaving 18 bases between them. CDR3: CASNYWGSNEQFF. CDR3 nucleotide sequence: TGTGCCTCGAACTACTGGGGTTCGAATGAGCAGTTCTTC.

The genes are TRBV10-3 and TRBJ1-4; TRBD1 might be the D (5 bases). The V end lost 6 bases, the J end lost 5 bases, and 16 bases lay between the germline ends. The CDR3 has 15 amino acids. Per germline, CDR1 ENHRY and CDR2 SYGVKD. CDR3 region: CAISFSQGENEKLFF. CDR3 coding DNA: TGTGCCATCAGCTTTTCTCAGGGCGAGAATGAAAAACTGTTTTTT.

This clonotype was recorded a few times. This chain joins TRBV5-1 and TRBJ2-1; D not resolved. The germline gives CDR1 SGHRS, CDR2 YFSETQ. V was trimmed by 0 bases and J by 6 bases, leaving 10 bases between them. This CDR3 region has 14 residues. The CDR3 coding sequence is TGCGCCAGCAGCTTGGAGGACCCACTCAATGAGCAGTTCTTC. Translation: CASSLEDPLNEQFF.